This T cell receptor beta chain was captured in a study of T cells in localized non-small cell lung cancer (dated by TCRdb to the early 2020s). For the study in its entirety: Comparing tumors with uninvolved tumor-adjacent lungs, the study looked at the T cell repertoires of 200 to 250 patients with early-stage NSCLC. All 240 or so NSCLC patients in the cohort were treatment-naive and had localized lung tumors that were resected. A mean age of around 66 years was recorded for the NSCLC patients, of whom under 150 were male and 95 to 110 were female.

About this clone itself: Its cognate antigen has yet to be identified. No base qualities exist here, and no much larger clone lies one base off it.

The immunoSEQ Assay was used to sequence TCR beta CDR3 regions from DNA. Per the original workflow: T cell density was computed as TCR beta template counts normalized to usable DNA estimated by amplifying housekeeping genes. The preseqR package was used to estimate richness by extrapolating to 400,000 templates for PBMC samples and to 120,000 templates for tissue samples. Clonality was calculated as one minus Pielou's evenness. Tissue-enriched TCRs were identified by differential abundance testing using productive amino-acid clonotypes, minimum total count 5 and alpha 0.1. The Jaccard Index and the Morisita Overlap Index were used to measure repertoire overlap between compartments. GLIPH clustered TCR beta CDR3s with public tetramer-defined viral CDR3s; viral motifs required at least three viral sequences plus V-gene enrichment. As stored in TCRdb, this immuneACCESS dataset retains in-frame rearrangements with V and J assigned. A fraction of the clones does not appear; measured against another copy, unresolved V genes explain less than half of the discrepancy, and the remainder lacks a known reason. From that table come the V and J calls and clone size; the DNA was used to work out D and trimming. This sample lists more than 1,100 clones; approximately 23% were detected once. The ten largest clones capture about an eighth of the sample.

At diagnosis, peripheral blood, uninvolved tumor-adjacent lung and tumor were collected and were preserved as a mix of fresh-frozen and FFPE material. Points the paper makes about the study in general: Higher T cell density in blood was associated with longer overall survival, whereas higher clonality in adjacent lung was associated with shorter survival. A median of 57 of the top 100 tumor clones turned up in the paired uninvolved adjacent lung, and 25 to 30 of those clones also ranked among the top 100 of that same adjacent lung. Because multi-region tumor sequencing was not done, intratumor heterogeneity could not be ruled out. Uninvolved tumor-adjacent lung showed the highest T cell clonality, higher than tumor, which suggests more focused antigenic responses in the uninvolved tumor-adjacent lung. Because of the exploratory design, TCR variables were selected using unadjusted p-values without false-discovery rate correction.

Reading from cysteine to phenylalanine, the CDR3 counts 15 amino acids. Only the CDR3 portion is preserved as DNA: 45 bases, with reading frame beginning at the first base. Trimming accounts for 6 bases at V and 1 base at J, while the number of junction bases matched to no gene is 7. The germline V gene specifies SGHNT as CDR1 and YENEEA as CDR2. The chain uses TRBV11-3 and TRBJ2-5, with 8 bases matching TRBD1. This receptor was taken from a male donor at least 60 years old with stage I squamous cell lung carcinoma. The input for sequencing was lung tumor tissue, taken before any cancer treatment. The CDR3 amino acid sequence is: CASRLSGTGQETQYF. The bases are TGTGCCAGCAGGCTTTCCGGGACAGGCCAAGAGACCCAGTACTTC.